A single sample is the source of the 6 T cell receptor beta chains below, sequenced in a study of patients and donors after allogeneic stem cell transplantation. TCRdb used MiXCR to reprocess the RT-PCR reads, holding one entry per CDR3 protein. The sample lists about a million distinct CDR3 sequences, approximately 18% occurring once. Source material: blood, either unsorted or a sorted T cell fraction (not recorded which). The receptors were gathered from a human donor who was either an allogeneic HSCT recipient or a stem cell or donor lymphocyte infusion donor (not recorded which). It is not recorded whose cells these are; they may come from a transplant donor.

In its sample, this clonotype was seen a few times. The chain joins TRBV4-2 to TRBJ1-1, with no clear D. Germline V CDR1 and CDR2: LGHNA, YNFKEQ. The CDR3 consists of 20 residues. The V end was cut by 0 bases, the J end by 2 bases, with 25 bases between. CDR3 sequence (DNA): TGTGCCAGCAGCCAAGATTACTGGCGGGCTAGGCATGATAGTAACACTGAAGCTTTCTTT. Its translation is CASSQDYWRARHDSNTEAFF.

The chain employs TRBV19 and TRBJ1-5; TRBD1 agrees at 7 bases. The CDR3 is 15 amino acids. J lost 3 bases, V lost 7 bases, and 9 bases had no gene match. The germline gives CDR1 LNHDA, CDR2 SQIVND (reference sequence). In DNA, the CDR3 is TGTGCCAGTACCTCCTACGGGACAGTCAATCAGCCCCAGCATTTT. This gives the protein CASTSYGTVNQPQHF.

The sample holds a few counts of this clonotype. The genes are TRBV5-1 and TRBJ2-6, with D unresolved. The V gene's germline CDR1 is SGHRS and CDR2 YFSETQ. With 1 base removed from V and 3 bases from J, the gap between germline ends came to 5 bases. This CDR3 has 14 amino acids. The DNA for the CDR3 is TGCGCCAGCAGCTTGAGGGTTGGGGCCAACGTCCTGACTTTC. Translated: CASSLRVGANVLTF.

This clonotype has more than one count but fewer than ten. The gene calls are TRBV30 and TRBJ2-5; 11 positions match TRBD2. The CDR3 runs to 13 residues. The junction had 3 bases not matched to a gene; V was cut back by 4 bases and J by 5 bases. Germline lookup yields CDR1 GTSNPN and CDR2 SVGIG (reference sequence). This chain's CDR3 is CAWTSGRLETQYF. The DNA of the CDR3 is TGTGCCTGGACTAGCGGGAGGCTGGAGACCCAGTACTTC.

This clonotype was counted only a few times. The chain uses TRBV27 and TRBJ1-6, with 9 bases aligning to TRBD1. The junction had 12 bases not matched to a gene; V was cut back by 6 bases and J by 9 bases. Germline lookup yields CDR1 MNHEY and CDR2 SMNVEV (reference sequence). The CDR3 length is 16 residues. CDR3 loop: CASSPSNRGPSSPLHF. CDR3 bases: TGTGCCAGCAGCCCAAGTAACAGGGGGCCCAGTTCACCCCTCCACTTT.

The rearrangement uses TRBV7-2 and TRBJ1-1, with D unclear. Deletions cut 5 bases from V and 7 bases from J, with 14 bases between. The V gene's germline CDR1 is SGHTA and CDR2 FQGNSA. CDR3 length equals 13 residues. The CDR3 here is CASSRFGFFEAFF. In DNA form, the CDR3 reads TGTGCCAGCAGCCGGTTTGGGTTTTTTGAAGCTTTCTTT. Based on the CDR3 plus reference TRBV7-2 and TRBJ1-1, the full variable domain is GAGVSQSPSNKVTEKGKDVELRCDPISGHTALYWYRQSLGQGLEFLIYFQGNSAPDKSGLPSDRFSAERTGGSVSTLTIQRTQQEDSAVYLCASSRFGFFEAFFGQGTRLTVV.